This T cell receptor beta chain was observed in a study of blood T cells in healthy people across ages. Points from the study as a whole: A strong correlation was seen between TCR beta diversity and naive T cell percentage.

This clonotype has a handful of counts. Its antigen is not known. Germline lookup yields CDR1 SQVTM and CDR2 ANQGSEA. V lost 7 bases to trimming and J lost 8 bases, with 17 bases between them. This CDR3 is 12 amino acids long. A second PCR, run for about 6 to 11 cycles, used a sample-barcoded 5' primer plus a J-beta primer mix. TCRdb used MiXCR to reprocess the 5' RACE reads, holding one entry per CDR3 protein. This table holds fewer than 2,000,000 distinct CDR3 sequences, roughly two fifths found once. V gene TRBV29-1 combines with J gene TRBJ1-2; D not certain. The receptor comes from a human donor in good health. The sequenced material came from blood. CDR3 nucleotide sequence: TGCAGCGCGCCCAGTCCCCTGGGAGGCTACACCTTC. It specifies CSAPSPLGGYTF.